The 2 T cell receptor beta chains given below trace back to one sample, sequenced in a study of T-cell memory formation after mild COVID-19. MiXCR was run by TCRdb on the 5' RACE reads, yielding one entry per CDR3 protein. The sample carries under 150,000 distinct CDR3 sequences, approximately 22% recorded once. Sequencing was carried out using PBMCs or a T cell subset sorted from them (not recorded which). Receptor source: a man aged 18 to 30 who had mild COVID-19 (a few samples of this study predate the infection). Cell type and time point are not known.

This clonotype was counted only a few times. This CDR3 is CASSQELYSTGELFF. The CDR3 DNA is TGCGCCAGCAGCCAAGAACTATACAGCACCGGGGAGCTGTTTTTT. The V gene is TRBV4-1, the J gene TRBJ2-2; the D is unclear. V shed 0 bases and J shed 4 bases, with 9 bases lying between them. This CDR3 contains 15 residues. CDR1 and CDR2 from the germline V gene are MGHRA and YSYEKL.

V is TRBV3-1 and J is TRBJ2-7; 8 nucleotides align to TRBD1. Germline lookup yields CDR1 LGHDT and CDR2 YNNKEL (reference sequence). The CDR3 consists of 15 residues. V lost 4 bases to trimming and J lost 3 bases; unmatched junction nucleotides: 8. The CDR3, as DNA: TGTGCCAGCAGCCGGATTGGGACAGGCGGCTACGAGCAGTACTTC. This codes for CASSRIGTGGYEQYF.